This is a list of T cell receptor beta chains from one sample in a study of Graves' ophthalmopathy and Graves' hyperthyroidism. Via MiXCR, TCRdb re-called the multiplex PCR reads, giving one row per CDR3 protein. The sample lists 900,000 to 1,200,000 distinct CDR3 sequences; less than 45% were seen once. The sample taken for sequencing was peripheral blood or thyroid tissue (not recorded which). These receptors all come from an adult man with Graves' hyperthyroidism. Each CDR3 is given with its conserved first and last residue. D genes are given only for firm matches. Not every row has a clone size; where given, it reads once, few, many or a size class.

clone size	D gene	CDR3 length	V gene	J gene	CDR3 protein	CDR3 DNA
many	-	16	TRBV10-2	TRBJ2-5	CASSELWGVGEETQYF	TGCGCCAGCAGTGAGTTGTGGGGAGTTGGGGAGGAGACCCAGTACTTC
many	TRBD2	13	TRBV13	TRBJ2-7	CASSSGVLHEQYF	TGTGCCAGCAGCAGCGGGGTTTTACACGAGCAGTACTTC
-	TRBD1	20	TRBV15	TRBJ1-1	CATSGEQGADLAPRDTEAFF	TGTGCCACCAGCGGTGAACAGGGGGCTGATTTGGCCCCCCGCGACACTGAAGCTTTCTTT
many	TRBD2	15	TRBV7-8	TRBJ2-5	CASSLGSGRSETQYF	TGTGCCAGCAGCTTAGGGAGCGGGAGATCTGAGACCCAGTACTTC
few	TRBD1	14	TRBV19	TRBJ1-1	CASRATGRGAEAFF	TGTGCCAGTAGGGCGACAGGGAGGGGCGCTGAAGCTTTCTTT
few	-	13	TRBV6-5	TRBJ2-2	CASRGVLTGELFF	TGTGCCAGTAGGGGAGTTCTCACCGGGGAGCTGTTTTTT
many	TRBD1	14	TRBV4-3	TRBJ1-3	CASSRQGLRNTIYF	TGCGCCAGCAGCCGACAGGGGTTACGAAACACCATATATTTT
many	TRBD2	15	TRBV7-9	TRBJ2-5	CASNTGLAGQETQYF	TGTGCCAGCAACACTGGACTAGCGGGGCAAGAGACCCAGTACTTC
-	TRBD1	15	TRBV10-3	TRBJ1-1	CAISTHDRGRTEAFF	TGTGCCATCAGTACCCACGACAGGGGAAGGACTGAAGCTTTCTTT
-	-	16	TRBV12-5	TRBJ2-2	CASGLVGGRDTGELFF	TGTGCTAGTGGTTTGGTCGGGGGGCGCGACACCGGGGAGCTGTTTTTT
many	-	14	TRBV5-1	TRBJ2-5	CASSDSLGRETQYF	TGCGCCAGCTCAGATTCACTAGGACGAGAGACCCAGTACTTC
many	TRBD1	13	TRBV24-1	TRBJ1-1	CATKKGARTEAFF	TGTGCCACCAAGAAGGGGGCGAGGACTGAAGCTTTCTTT
-	-	15	TRBV9	TRBJ2-7	CASSLLPSSQNEQYF	TGTGCCAGCAGCTTACTGCCTAGCTCTCAAAACGAGCAGTACTTC
-	-	17	TRBV6-6	TRBJ2-5	CASSYLLGKQTKETQYF	TGTGCCAGCAGTTACCTCCTGGGCAAACAAACAAAAGAGACCCAGTACTTC
few	-	14	TRBV2	TRBJ2-2	CASSQLAGTGELFF	TGTGCCAGCAGCCAACTAGCAGGCACCGGGGAGCTGTTTTTT
few	-	18	TRBV24-1	TRBJ2-3	CATSDGAFGSPSTDTQYF	TGTGCCACCAGTGATGGGGCCTTTGGGTCCCCTAGCACAGATACGCAGTATTTT
-	-	10	TRBV6-1	TRBJ1-1	CASSLFEAFF	TGTGCCAGCAGTCTCTTTGAAGCTTTCTTT
-	TRBD1	15	TRBV13	TRBJ1-6	CASSFDRGRGSPLHF	TGTGCCAGCAGCTTCGACAGGGGTAGAGGCTCACCCCTCCACTTT
-	TRBD1	14	TRBV29-1	TRBJ1-2	CSVEEVAGGYGYTF	TGCAGCGTTGAAGAGGTTGCAGGGGGATATGGCTACACCTTC
-	-	17	TRBV12-3/TRBV12-4	TRBJ1-6	CASSLSGTRLNNSPLHF	TGTGCCAGCAGTTTATCCGGGACAAGGTTAAATAATTCACCCCTCCACTTT
many	-	16	TRBV19	TRBJ2-5	CASSILSPNAQETQYF	TGTGCCAGTAGTATTTTGTCACCAAATGCACAAGAGACCCAGTACTTC
-	-	14	TRBV5-5	TRBJ2-7	CASSLGGDTGEQYF	TGTGCCAGCAGCCTTGGCGGAGACACGGGGGAGCAGTACTTC
many	-	13	TRBV12-3/TRBV12-4	TRBJ2-7	CASSFSRVSEQYF	TGTGCCAGCAGTTTCAGTAGGGTTTCCGAGCAGTACTTC
many	-	12	TRBV19	TRBJ2-7	CATSLTRDEQYF	TGTGCCACCAGTTTGACCAGGGACGAGCAGTACTTC
-	TRBD2	18	TRBV10-3	TRBJ2-6	CAISGGGTSGSGANVLTF	TGTGCCATCAGTGGAGGGGGGACTAGCGGGTCTGGGGCCAACGTCCTGACTTTC
-	-	17	TRBV29-1	TRBJ2-6	CSVEDLLPGPGGNVLTF	TGCAGCGTTGAAGATCTTCTCCCAGGACCTGGGGGCAACGTCCTGACTTTC
few	-	14	TRBV27	TRBJ2-7	CASATRGAPYEQYF	TGTGCCAGCGCCACAAGGGGAGCGCCTTACGAGCAGTACTTC
-	-	15	TRBV7-2	TRBJ2-3	CASSSVDSTRDTQYF	TGTGCCAGCAGCTCGGTGGACAGCACGAGAGATACGCAGTATTTT
many	-	12	TRBV6-6	TRBJ1-1	CASCSNSGEAFF	TGTGCCAGCTGTTCAAATAGCGGCGAAGCTTTCTTT